This TCR beta chain was identified in a study of a mutant IDH1 vaccine in newly diagnosed glioma. The overall study: Before enrollment, the patients had been treated with radiotherapy alone, temozolomide alone, or both together. Most of them had received both. Week 35 held visit V12, while week 47 held visit V13. The study's findings and limits: Pseudoprogression seemed unlinked to shifts in top peripheral T cell clonotypes.

Per the germline V gene, CDR1 is SGHRS and CDR2 is YFSETQ. The V and J ends lost 6 bases and 2 bases respectively, with 14 bases between them. The CDR3 runs 14 residues. Assay: immunoSEQ multiplex PCR; the TCRdb copy retains only in-frame clones and omits some. The sample has approximately 50,000 clones; 80% to 85% are singletons. Time point here: week 47, end of study. Doses consisted of 300 ug of mutant IDH1 20-mer peptide each, paired with topical imiquimod. Each astrocytoma in the donors was new, WHO grade 3 or 4, IDH1-mutant and ATRX-lost. With respect to this clone: Its antigen is unidentified.

The TCR originated in a woman between 45 and 60 years old with glioma. The chain couples TRBV5-1 to TRBJ1-2; TRBD1 is a possible D gene (6 bases). The sample here was PBMCs, taken from a glioma patient whose treatment included an IDH1 peptide vaccine. In nucleotides, the CDR3 is TGCGCCAGCACTTATACAGGGAAAAACTATGGCTACACCTTC. It specifies CASTYTGKNYGYTF.